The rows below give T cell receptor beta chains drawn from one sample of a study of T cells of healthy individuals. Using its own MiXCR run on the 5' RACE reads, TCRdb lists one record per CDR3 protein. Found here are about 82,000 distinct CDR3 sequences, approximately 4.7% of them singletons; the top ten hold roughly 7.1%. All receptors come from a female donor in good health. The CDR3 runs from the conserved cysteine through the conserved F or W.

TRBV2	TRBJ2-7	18	CASSEYQLGTGNSYEQYF
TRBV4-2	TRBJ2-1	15	CASSPHSGTLNEQFF
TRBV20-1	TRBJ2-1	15	CSAGKTSGTYNEQFF
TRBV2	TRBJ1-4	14	CASRTGQGYEKLFF
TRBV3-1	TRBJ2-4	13	CASSQMGANIQYF
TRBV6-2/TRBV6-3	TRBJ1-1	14	CAQATPGGNTEAFF
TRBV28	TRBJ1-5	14	CASSLSASVGPQHF
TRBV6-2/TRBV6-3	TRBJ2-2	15	CASSYSGGGPGELFF
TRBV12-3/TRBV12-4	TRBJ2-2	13	CASSLLGPGELFF
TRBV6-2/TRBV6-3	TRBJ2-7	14	CASSYAGDHYEQYF
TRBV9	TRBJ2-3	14	CASTSGRATDTQYF
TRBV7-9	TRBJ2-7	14	CARSWDLAPYEQYF
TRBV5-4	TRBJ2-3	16	CASSRRLAGPTDTQYF
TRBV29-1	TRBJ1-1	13	CSASTGGNTEAFF
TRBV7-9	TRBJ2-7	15	CASSLSSGPSYEQYF
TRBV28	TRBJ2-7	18	CASSSPDEGLRLGHEQYF
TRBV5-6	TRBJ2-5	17	CASSSPRGGVIQETQYF
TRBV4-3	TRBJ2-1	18	CASSQALPKGEPYNEQFF
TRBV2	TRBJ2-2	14	CASLRAQNTGELFF
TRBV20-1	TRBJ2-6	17	CSARDHRTVSGANVLTF
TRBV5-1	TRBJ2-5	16	CASSLAQSGYQETQYF
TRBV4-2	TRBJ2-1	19	CASSSSRGTSGRSDNEQFF
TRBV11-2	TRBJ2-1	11	CASSSDGEQFF
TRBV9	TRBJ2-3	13	CASSVGGTDTQYF
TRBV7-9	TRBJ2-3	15	CASSLPGPLPDTQYF
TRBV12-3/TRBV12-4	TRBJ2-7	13	CASSREGPFEQYF
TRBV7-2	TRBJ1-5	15	CASSLIRNSNQPQHF
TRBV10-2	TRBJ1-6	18	CASSGGEKGIWGGFTLHF
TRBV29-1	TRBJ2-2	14	CSGTSGTPRGELFF
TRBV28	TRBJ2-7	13	CASRGAPNYEQYF
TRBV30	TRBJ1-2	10	CAWERDGYTF
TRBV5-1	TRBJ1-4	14	CASSLLGTDEKLFF
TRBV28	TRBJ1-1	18	CASSLMVRVGGFNTEAFF
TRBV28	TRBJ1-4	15	CASSPDSQTNEKLFF
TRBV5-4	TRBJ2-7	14	CASSHKTATYEQYF
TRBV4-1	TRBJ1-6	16	CASSQSRRIYNSPLHF
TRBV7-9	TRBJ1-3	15	CATLEDSHSGNTIYF
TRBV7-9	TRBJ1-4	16	CASSPPTGVRNEKLFF
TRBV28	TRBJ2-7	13	CASSLEVQYEQYF
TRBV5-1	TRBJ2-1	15	CASRLRADRGNEQFF
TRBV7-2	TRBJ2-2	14	CASSWDRGTGELFF
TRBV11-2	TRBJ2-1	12	CASSKEVGPPFF
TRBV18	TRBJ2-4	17	CASSPTTGVSTKNIQYF
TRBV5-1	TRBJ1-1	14	CASSFGQGDPRAFF
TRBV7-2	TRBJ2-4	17	CASSLGPTQGRSNARYF
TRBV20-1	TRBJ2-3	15	CSARSGSGTTDTQYF
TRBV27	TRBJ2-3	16	CASRPRWYDPTDTQYF
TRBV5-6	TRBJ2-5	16	CASSEPGTTLQETQYF